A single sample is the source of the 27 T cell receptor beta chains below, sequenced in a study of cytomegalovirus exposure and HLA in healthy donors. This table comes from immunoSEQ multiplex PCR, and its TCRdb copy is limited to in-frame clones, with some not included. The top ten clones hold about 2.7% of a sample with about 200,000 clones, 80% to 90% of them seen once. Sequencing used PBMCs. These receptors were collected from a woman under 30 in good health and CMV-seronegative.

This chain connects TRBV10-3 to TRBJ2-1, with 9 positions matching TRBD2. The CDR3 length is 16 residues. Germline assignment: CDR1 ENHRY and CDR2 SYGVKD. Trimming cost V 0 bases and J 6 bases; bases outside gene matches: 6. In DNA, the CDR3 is TGTGCCATCAGTGAGTCGTTGGTAGCGGGAGTCAATGAGCAGTTCTTC. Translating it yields CAISESLVAGVNEQFF.

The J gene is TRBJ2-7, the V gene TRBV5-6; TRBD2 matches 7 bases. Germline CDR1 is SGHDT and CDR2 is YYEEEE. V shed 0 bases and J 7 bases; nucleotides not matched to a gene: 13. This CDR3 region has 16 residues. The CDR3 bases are TGTGCCAGCAGCTTGGGGGGGTGGAGCGGGACTGGGGAGCAGTACTTC. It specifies CASSLGGWSGTGEQYF.

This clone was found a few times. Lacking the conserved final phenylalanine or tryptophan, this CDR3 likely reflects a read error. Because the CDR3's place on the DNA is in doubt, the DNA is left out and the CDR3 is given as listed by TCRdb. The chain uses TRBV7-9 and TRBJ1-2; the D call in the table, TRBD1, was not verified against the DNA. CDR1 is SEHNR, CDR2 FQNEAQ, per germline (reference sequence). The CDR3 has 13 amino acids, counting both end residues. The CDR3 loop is CASSGRDSFLHRV.

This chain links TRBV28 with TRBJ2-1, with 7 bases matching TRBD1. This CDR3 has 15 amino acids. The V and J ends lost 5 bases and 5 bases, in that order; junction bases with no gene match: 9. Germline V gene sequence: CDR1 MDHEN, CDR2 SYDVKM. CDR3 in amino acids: CASSVPGQINNEQFF. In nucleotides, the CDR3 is TGTGCCAGCAGTGTGCCGGGACAGATCAACAATGAGCAGTTCTTC.

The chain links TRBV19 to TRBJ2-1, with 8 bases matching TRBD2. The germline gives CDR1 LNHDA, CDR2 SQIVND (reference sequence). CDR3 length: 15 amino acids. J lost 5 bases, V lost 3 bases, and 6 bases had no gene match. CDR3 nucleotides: TGTGCCAGTAGTATTTTGGCGGGAGGCAACAATGAGCAGTTCTTC. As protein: CASSILAGGNNEQFF.

In DNA, the CDR3 is TGCGCCAGCAGCCATCCTAGCGGGAGGAATGAGCAGTTCTTC. Its protein product is CASSHPSGRNEQFF. The V call is TRBV4-1, the J call TRBJ2-1; 11 nucleotides line up with TRBD2. With 3 bases clipped from V and 7 bases from J, the junction kept 2 bases outside the gene matches. The CDR3 spans 14 residues. The germline CDR1 and CDR2 sequences are MGHRA and YSYEKL.

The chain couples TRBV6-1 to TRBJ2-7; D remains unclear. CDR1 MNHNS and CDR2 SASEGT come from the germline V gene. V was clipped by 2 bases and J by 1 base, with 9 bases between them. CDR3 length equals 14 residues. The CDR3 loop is CASSEYGRSYEQYF. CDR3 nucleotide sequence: TGTGCCAGCAGTGAATACGGCAGGTCCTACGAGCAGTACTTC.

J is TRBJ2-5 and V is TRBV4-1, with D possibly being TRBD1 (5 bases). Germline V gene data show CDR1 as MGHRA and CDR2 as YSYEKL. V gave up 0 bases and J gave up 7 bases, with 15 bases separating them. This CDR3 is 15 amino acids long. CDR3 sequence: CASSQDGAEVGTQYF. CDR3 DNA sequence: TGCGCCAGCAGCCAAGATGGGGCTGAGGTAGGGACCCAGTACTTC.

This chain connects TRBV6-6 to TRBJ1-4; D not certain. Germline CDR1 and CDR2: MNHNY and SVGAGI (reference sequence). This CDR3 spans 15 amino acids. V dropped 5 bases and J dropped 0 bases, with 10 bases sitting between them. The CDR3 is CASSGQVATNEKLFF. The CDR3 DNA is TGTGCCAGCAGTGGGCAGGTTGCAACTAATGAAAAACTGTTTTTT.

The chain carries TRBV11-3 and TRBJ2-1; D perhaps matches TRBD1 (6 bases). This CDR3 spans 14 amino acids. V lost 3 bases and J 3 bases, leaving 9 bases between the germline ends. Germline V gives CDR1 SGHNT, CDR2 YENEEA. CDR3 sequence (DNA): TGTGCCAGCAGCTTGGGGGCAGGCTACAATGAGCAGTTCTTC. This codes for CASSLGAGYNEQFF.

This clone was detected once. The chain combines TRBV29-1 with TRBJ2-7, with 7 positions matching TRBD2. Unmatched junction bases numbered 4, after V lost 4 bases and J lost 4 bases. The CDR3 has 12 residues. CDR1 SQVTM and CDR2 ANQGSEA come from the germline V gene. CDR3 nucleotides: TGCAGCGTTGCGGAACTAGCGTACGAGCAGTACTTC. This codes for CSVAELAYEQYF.

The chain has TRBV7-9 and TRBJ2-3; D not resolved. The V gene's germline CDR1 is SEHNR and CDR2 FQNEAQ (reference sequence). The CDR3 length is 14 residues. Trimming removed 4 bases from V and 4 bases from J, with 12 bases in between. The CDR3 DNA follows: TGTGCCAGCAGCTCACGAGCTCCCGCAGATACGCAGTATTTT. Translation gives CASSSRAPADTQYF.

The DNA of the CDR3 is TGTGCCAGCACCCCTAGGACAGGTTTGGACTATGGCTACACCTTC. It encodes CASTPRTGLDYGYTF. The V call is TRBV27, the J call TRBJ1-2; TRBD1 agrees at 7 bases. This CDR3 contains 15 residues. CDR1 and CDR2 (germline): MNHEY, SMNVEV (reference sequence). J lost 3 bases, V lost 7 bases, and 11 bases had no gene match.

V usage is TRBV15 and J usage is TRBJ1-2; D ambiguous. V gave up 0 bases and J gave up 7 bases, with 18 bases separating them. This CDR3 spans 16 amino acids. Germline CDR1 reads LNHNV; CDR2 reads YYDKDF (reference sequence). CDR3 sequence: CATSRDLGTPPLGYTF. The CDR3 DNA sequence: TGTGCCACCAGCAGAGATCTTGGTACTCCGCCACTTGGCTACACCTTC.

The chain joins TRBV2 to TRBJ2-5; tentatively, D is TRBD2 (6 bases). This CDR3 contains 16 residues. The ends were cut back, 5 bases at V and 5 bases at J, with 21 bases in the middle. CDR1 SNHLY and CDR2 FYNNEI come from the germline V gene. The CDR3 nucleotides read TGTGCCAGCAGTAACCCAGGATCGGGGGAGGAGGAGACCCAGTACTTC. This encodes CASSNPGSGEEETQYF. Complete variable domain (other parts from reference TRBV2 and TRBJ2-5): EPEVTQTPSHQVTQMGQEVILRCVPISNHLYFYWYRQILGQKVEFLVSFYNNEISEKSEIFDDQFSVERPDGSNFTLKIRSTKLEDSAMYFCASSNPGSGEEETQYFGPGTRLLVL.

The CDR3 reads CASSPRALSYEQYF. DNA for the CDR3: TGCGCCAGCAGCCCGAGGGCCCTTTCCTACGAGCAGTACTTC. J is TRBJ2-7 and V is TRBV4-3, with D perhaps TRBD2 (5 bases). V lost 4 bases and J lost 1, with 11 bases in between. Germline assignment: CDR1 LGHNA and CDR2 YSLEER. The CDR3 contains 14 residues.

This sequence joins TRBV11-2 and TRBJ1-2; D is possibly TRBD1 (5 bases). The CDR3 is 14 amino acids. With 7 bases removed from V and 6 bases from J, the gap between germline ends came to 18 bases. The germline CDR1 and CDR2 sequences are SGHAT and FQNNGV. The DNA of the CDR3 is TGTGCCAGCACCCCCCGGGGGGGATTCGATGGCTACACCTTC. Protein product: CASTPRGGFDGYTF.

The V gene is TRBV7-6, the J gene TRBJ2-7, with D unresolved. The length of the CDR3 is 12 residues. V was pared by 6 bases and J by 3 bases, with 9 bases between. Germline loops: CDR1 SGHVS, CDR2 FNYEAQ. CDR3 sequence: CASSNADYEQYF. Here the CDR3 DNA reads TGTGCCAGCAGTAACGCGGACTACGAGCAGTACTTC.

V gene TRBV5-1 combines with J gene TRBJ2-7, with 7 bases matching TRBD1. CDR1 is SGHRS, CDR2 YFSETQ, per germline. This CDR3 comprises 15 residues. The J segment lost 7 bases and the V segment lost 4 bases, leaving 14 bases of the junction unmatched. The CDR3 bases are TGCGCCAGCAGCCCACGAGGGGGCGCAGGTAGGGAGCAGTACTTC. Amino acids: CASSPRGGAGREQYF.

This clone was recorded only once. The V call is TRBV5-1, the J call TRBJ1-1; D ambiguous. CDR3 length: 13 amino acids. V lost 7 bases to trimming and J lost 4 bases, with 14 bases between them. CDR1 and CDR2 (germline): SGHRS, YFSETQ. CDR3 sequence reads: CASQAGPSTEAFF. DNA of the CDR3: TGCGCCAGCCAGGCAGGTCCCAGCACTGAAGCTTTCTTT.

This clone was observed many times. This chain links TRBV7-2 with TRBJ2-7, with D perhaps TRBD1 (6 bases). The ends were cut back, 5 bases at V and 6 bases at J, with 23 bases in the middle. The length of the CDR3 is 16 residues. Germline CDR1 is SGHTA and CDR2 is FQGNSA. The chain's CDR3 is CASSPHLGAASGEQYF. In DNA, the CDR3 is TGTGCCAGCAGCCCCCACCTGGGGGCGGCTTCTGGCGAGCAGTACTTC.

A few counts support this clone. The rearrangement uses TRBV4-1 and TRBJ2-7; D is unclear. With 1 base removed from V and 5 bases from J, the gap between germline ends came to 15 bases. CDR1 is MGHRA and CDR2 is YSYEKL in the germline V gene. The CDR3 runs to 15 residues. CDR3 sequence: CASSQGAVYPHEQYF. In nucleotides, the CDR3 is TGCGCCAGCAGCCAAGGTGCGGTGTATCCCCACGAGCAGTACTTC.

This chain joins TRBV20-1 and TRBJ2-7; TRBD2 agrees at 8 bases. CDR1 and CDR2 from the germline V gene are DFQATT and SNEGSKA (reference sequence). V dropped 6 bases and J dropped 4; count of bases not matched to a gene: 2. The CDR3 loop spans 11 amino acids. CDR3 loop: CSATSGYEQYF. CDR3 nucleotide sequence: TGCAGTGCAACTAGCGGTTACGAGCAGTACTTC.

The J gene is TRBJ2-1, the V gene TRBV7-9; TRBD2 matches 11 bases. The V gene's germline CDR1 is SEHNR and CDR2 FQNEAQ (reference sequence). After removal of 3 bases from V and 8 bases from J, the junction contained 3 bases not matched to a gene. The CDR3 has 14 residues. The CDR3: CASSFLAGGYEQFF. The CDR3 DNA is TGTGCCAGCAGCTTTCTAGCGGGAGGCTATGAGCAGTTCTTC.

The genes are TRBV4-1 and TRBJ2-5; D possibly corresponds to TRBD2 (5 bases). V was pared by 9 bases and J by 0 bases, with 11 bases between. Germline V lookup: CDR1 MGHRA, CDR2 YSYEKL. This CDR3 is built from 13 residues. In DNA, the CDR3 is TGCGCCAGTGGATGGGGAGACCAAGAGACCCAGTACTTC. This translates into CASGWGDQETQYF.

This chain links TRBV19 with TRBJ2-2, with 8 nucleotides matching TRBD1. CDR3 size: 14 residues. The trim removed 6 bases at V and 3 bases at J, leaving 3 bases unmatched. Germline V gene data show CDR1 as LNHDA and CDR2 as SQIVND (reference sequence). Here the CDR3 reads CASRGTGYTGELFF. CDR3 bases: TGTGCCAGTAGGGGGACAGGCTACACCGGGGAGCTGTTTTTT.

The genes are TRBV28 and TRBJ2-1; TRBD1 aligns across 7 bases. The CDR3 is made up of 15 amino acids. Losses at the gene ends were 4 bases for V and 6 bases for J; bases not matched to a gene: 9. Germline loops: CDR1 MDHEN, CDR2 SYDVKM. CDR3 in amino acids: CASSSPGQTINEQFF. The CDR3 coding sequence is TGTGCCAGCAGTTCTCCGGGACAGACGATCAATGAGCAGTTCTTC.